Shown below are 16 T cell receptor beta chains from a single sample sequenced in a study of Ad26.COV2.S vaccination and SARS-CoV-2 variants. The treatment here: approximately 18 received Ad26.COV2.S at low or high dose, single or two shots; about 5 received placebo; per-sample allocation not given. Sampling occurred on day 63 after the first vaccine or placebo injection. The method was immunoSEQ multiplex PCR; TCRdb's version includes in-frame clones alone and lacks a portion of them. This sample carries around 380,000 clones, about 88% of them seen once, and the ten largest clones take 3.5%. This specimen consisted of peripheral blood, obtained in a trial of Ad26.COV2.S vaccine versus placebo. These receptors were collected from a person between 18 and 60 years old who received the Ad26.COV2.S COVID-19 vaccine or a placebo.

This rearrangement joins TRBV29-1 to TRBJ1-4; D is undetermined. Germline V lookup: CDR1 SQVTM, CDR2 ANQGSEA. V lost 5 bases to trimming and J lost 6 bases, with 4 bases between them. The CDR3 loop spans 10 amino acids. CDR3 nucleotides: TGCAGCGTTCAGGATGAAAAACTGTTTTTT. This codes for CSVQDEKLFF.

This clone was observed once. The V gene is TRBV4-1, the J gene TRBJ2-3; 7 nucleotides agree with TRBD2. After removal of 0 bases from V and 1 base from J, the junction contained 4 bases not matched to a gene. Germline V gives CDR1 MGHRA, CDR2 YSYEKL. CDR3 length equals 16 residues. CDR3 sequence (DNA): TGCGCCAGCAGCCAAGATGCTAGCGGAGGCACAGATACGCAGTATTTT. It specifies CASSQDASGGTDTQYF.

Written as DNA, the CDR3 is TGTGCCAGCAGCCCCTGGACGGTGAACACCGGGGAGCTGTTTTTT. Translation: CASSPWTVNTGELFF. The chain combines TRBV7-2 with TRBJ2-2, with D unclear. Germline V gene sequence: CDR1 SGHTA, CDR2 FQGNSA. The V and J ends lost 5 bases and 1 base respectively, with 11 bases between them. The CDR3 consists of 15 residues.

V and J are TRBV7-9 and TRBJ2-3; D ambiguous. The germline V gene has CDR1 SEHNR and CDR2 FQNEAQ (reference sequence). Trimming took 2 bases from V and 2 from J, leaving 8 bases between them. This CDR3 has 14 residues. The CDR3 here is CASSLTLTTDTQYF. The DNA for the CDR3 is TGTGCCAGCAGCTTAACTCTTACCACAGATACGCAGTATTTT.

The gene calls are TRBV18 and TRBJ2-7; the match to TRBD1 covers 7 bases. Per the germline V gene, CDR1 is KGHSH and CDR2 is LQKENI. CDR3 length: 16 amino acids. The ends lost 4 bases at V and 3 bases at J; junction bases unmatched: 12. CDR3 residues: CASSLSRGQRIYEQYF. CDR3 DNA: TGTGCCAGCTCACTCTCACGGGGACAGAGGATCTACGAGCAGTACTTC.

The chain combines TRBV20-1 with TRBJ1-1; D gene uncertain. The CDR3 covers 11 residues. V lost 7 bases and J lost 0, with 6 bases in between. Germline V gene lookup returns CDR1 DFQATT and CDR2 SNEGSKA (reference sequence). Here the CDR3 reads CSGRLNTEAFF. The DNA of the CDR3 is TGCAGTGGCCGGCTGAACACTGAAGCTTTCTTT.

The gene calls are TRBV6-5 and TRBJ1-4; TRBD1 agrees at 9 bases. The CDR3 covers 13 residues. The germline V gene has CDR1 MNHEY and CDR2 SVGAGI. The trim removed 8 bases at V and 4 bases at J, leaving 2 bases unmatched. CDR3 coding DNA: TGTGCCAGCTGGGGACAGGGTAATGAAAAACTGTTTTTT. Its protein is CASWGQGNEKLFF.

The J gene is TRBJ1-1, the V gene TRBV3-1 (or the pseudogene TRBV3-2); D gene unclear. CDR3 length equals 15 residues. The germline V gene has CDR1 LGHDT and CDR2 YNNKEL (reference sequence). Trimming cost V 0 bases and J 6 bases, with 14 bases left between them. The CDR3 sequence: CASSQDRTVRPEAFF. The CDR3 nucleotides read TGTGCCAGCAGCCAAGATCGGACGGTTCGGCCTGAAGCTTTCTTT.

This chain's CDR3 is CAWRFTSGAANEQFF. CDR3 bases: TGTGCCTGGAGGTTTACTAGCGGGGCCGCCAATGAGCAGTTCTTC. The genes are TRBV30 and TRBJ2-1, with 10 bases that match TRBD2. The V gene's germline CDR1 is GTSNPN and CDR2 SVGIG (reference sequence). With V trimmed by 3 bases and J by 6 bases, 8 bases remained unmatched. This CDR3 region has 15 residues.

The CDR3 region has the DNA TGTGCCAGCAGTAGTAGGCGAGGGACCACCGGGGAGCTGTTTTTT. Protein sequence: CASSSRRGTTGELFF. The rearrangement links TRBV6-5 to TRBJ2-2, with D perhaps given as TRBD1 or TRBD2 (5 bases each). The CDR3 runs to 15 residues. V shed 5 bases and J shed 4 bases, with 14 bases lying between them. Germline V CDR1 and CDR2: MNHEY, SVGAGI.

The chain links TRBV10-3 to TRBJ2-3; 9 bases line up with TRBD2. The CDR3 spans 14 residues. V gave up 8 bases and J gave up 3 bases; unmatched junction bases: 6. CDR1 and CDR2 from the germline V gene are ENHRY and SYGVKD. CDR3 nucleotides: TGTGCCATCGGAATAGCGGGGGCAACAGATACGCAGTATTTT. Translating gives CAIGIAGATDTQYF.

This clone was picked up one time. The chain couples TRBV4-3 to TRBJ1-3, with D possibly being TRBD1 (5 bases). Trimming removed 0 bases at V and 0 bases at J, with 6 bases between. The CDR3 runs 15 residues. Per germline, CDR1 LGHNA and CDR2 YSLEER. CDR3 protein: CASSQETASGNTIYF. CDR3 DNA sequence: TGCGCCAGCAGCCAAGAGACAGCCTCTGGAAACACCATATATTTT.

V gene TRBV5-4 combines with J gene TRBJ1-2; 11 nucleotides agree with TRBD1. Germline CDR1 reads SGHNT; CDR2 reads YYREEE (reference sequence). The junction had 9 bases not matched to a gene; V was cut back by 2 bases and J by 6 bases. The CDR3 runs to 16 residues. The CDR3 nucleotides are TGTGCCAGCAGCTTATGGACCGGGACAGGGGGGGATGGCTACACCTTC. It is translated as CASSLWTGTGGDGYTF. Filled out from reference TRBV5-4 and TRBJ1-2, the complete variable domain reads ETGVTQSPTHLIKTRGQQVTLRCSSQSGHNTVSWYQQALGQGPQFIFQYYREEENGRGNFPPRFSGLQFPNYSSELNVNALELDDSALYLCASSLWTGTGGDGYTFGSGTRLTVV.

This chain connects TRBV5-1 to TRBJ1-2; 7 bases line up with TRBD1. Germline trimming cut 2 bases from V and 4 bases from J; bases unmatched to any gene: 5. CDR3 length equals 14 residues. Germline CDR1 SGHRS, CDR2 YFSETQ. The CDR3 loop reads CASSLQGLGYGYTF. CDR3 coding DNA: TGCGCCAGCAGCTTACAGGGGTTAGGCTATGGCTACACCTTC.

The chain uses TRBV11-3 and TRBJ2-2; D perhaps matches TRBD2 (5 bases). This CDR3 contains 12 residues. The V and J ends lost 8 bases and 7 bases respectively, with 11 bases between them. Germline CDR1 is SGHNT and CDR2 is YENEEA. The CDR3 DNA reads TGTGCCAGCTCATCTCGGGGCGGGGAGCTGTTTTTT. Its protein product is CASSSRGGELFF.

The chain links TRBV5-4 to TRBJ1-2; tentatively, D is TRBD1 (5 bases). CDR1 and CDR2 from the germline V gene are SGHNT and YYREEE (reference sequence). The CDR3 has 13 residues. The V end was cut by 0 bases, the J end by 4 bases, with 7 bases between. CDR3 bases: TGTGCCAGCAGCTTGGACAGGAGCTATGGCTACACCTTC. Translation: CASSLDRSYGYTF.